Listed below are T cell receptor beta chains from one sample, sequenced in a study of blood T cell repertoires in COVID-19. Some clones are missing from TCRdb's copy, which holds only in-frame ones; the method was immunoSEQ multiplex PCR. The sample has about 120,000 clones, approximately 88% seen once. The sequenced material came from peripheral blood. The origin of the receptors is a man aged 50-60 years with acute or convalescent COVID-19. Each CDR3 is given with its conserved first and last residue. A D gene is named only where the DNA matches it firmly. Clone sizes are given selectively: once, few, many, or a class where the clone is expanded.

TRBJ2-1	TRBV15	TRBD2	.	TGTGCCACCAGCAGAGCCGGGGCGGGAGCCTACAATGAGCAGTTCTTC	CATSRAGAGAYNEQFF
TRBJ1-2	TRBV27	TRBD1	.	TGTGCCAGCAGTTTATCTTTATCTTTGGACAGGGCTAGAAACTATGGCTACACCTTC	CASSLSLSLDRARNYGYTF
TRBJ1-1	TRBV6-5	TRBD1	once	TGTGCCAGCAGTACCAAGGACAGGGGAGGCACTGAAGCTTTCTTT	CASSTKDRGGTEAFF
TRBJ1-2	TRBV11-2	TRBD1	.	TGTGCCAGCAGTCTCGACAGGGGCTATGGCTACACCTTC	CASSLDRGYGYTF
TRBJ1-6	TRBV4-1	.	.	TGCGCCAGCAGCCAAGAGGGCTGGTCGTCACCCCTCCACTTT	CASSQEGWSSPLHF
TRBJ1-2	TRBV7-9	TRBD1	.	TGTGCCAGCAGCTTATTTGCAGGGGGCGCAGGTGGTGGCTACACCTTC	CASSLFAGGAGGGYTF
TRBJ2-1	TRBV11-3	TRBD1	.	TGTGCCAGCAGCCCCACGGGACAGGTTTACAATGAGCAGTTCTTC	CASSPTGQVYNEQFF
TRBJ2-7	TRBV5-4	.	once	TGTGCCAGCAGCTCCCAGGATCGACGGGGTCACGAGCAGTACTTC	CASSSQDRRGHEQYF
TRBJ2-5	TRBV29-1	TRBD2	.	TGCAGTGGACTAGCGGGGGATGAGACCCAGTACTTC	CSGLAGDETQYF
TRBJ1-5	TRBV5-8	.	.	TGTGCCAGCAGCGCGGGACTGGGGATCAATCAGCCCCAGCATTTT	CASSAGLGINQPQHF
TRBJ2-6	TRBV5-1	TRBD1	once	TGCGCCAGCACCCGGGACAGGGATGCCCTTGGGGCCAACGTCCTGACTTTC	CASTRDRDALGANVLTF
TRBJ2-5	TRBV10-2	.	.	TGCGCCAGCAGTGAGAACAGGGAGGAGACCCAGTACTTC	CASSENREETQYF
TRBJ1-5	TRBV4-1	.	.	TGCGCCAGCAGCCAAAATAGTGGTGGCAATCAGCCCCAGCATTTT	CASSQNSGGNQPQHF
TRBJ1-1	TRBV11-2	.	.	TGTGCCAGCAGCTTATATCTGGCTCAAAACACTGAAGCTTTCTTT	CASSLYLAQNTEAFF
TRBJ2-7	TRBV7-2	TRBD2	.	TGTGCCAGCAGTCGAACTAGCGGACCTTACGAGCAGTACTTC	CASSRTSGPYEQYF
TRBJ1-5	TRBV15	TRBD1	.	TGTGCCACCCTGGGACAGCGGGATCAGCCCCAGCATTTT	CATLGQRDQPQHF
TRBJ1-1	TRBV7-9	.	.	TGTGCCAGTTTAGTTTCAGGATTGAACACTGAAGCTTTCTTT	CASLVSGLNTEAFF
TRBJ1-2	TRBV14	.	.	TGTGCCAGCAGCCAAGACCTGGTGGTGGCCCCTGGCTACACCTTC	CASSQDLVVAPGYTF
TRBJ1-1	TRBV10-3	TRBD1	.	TGTGCCATCAGAGATAGACAGGGGGACGCCACTGAAGCTTTCTTT	CAIRDRQGDATEAFF
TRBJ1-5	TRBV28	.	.	TGTGCCAGCACCTCCCTCCATCAGCCCCAGCATTTT	CASTSLHQPQHF
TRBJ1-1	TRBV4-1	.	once	TGCGCCAGCAACCGGGGGGGACTAGGCACTGAAGCTTTCTTT	CASNRGGLGTEAFF
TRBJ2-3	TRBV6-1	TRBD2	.	TGTGCCAGCAGTGAAGGCGGGGGGATCACAGATACGCAGTATTTT	CASSEGGGITDTQYF
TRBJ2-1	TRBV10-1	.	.	TGCGCCAGCAGTGAGCGAAATATGAGGGGGGGGGAGCAGTTCTTC	CASSERNMRGGEQFF
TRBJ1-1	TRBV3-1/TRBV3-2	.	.	TGTGCCAGCAGCGCCCGGGAGCTCACTGAAGCTTTCTTT	CASSARELTEAFF
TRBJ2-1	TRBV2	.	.	TGTGCCAGCAGTGAACAGGGGAGTAGGGCGGAAGAGCAGTTCTTC	CASSEQGSRAEEQFF